This T cell receptor (beta chain) appears in the sequencing data of a study of blood T cell repertoires in COVID-19 (dated by TCRdb to the early 2020s). Regarding the study in general: Samples from collaborators originated in the United States, Italy and Spain and spanned both the acute and convalescent phases of COVID-19. The material from the prospective study consisted of cDNA or gDNA derived from T cells, B-cell-depleted T cells, or PBMCs. Deeply sampled blood TCRbeta repertoires from subjects exposed to, actively infected with, or recovered from COVID-19 were included in the dataset. The repertoires were released in a freely available public database meant as a resource for research on the immune response to SARS-CoV-2. The samples were drawn from two sources: the first 160 participants of the ongoing ImmuneRACE study, and about 1,300 subjects contributed by 6 global collaborators. Sample metadata almost always included a de-identified subject ID, COVID-19 status, age in years and sex. Where HLA class I and class II types were available, the types were taken from metadata supplied by the sample provider, not from assay-based typing.

TCRbeta CDR3 regions were amplified from genomic DNA using the immunoSEQ Assay, a bias-controlled multiplex PCR. For the original study's pipeline: The number of nucleated cells in each sample was estimated from the amplification of reference gene primers within the assay. To quantify the absolute abundance of each unique TCRbeta CDR3 rearrangement, sequence reads were collapsed and filtered. Productive Simpson clonality was computed per sample as the square root of Simpson's diversity index over productive rearrangements. As stored in TCRdb, this immuneACCESS dataset retains in-frame rearrangements with V and J assigned. A fraction of the clones does not appear; measured against another copy, unresolved V genes explain less than half of the discrepancy, and the remainder lacks a known reason. V and J calls and clone size are copied from that table; D and trimming were computed from the DNA. Across this sample there are 90,000 or so clones, with approximately 82% seen only once. Around a quarter of the sample comes from the top ten.

This clone has more than one count but fewer than ten. Its target antigen remains unknown. No base quality information exists; no much larger clone differs at one position. The research as a whole found: The amount of clinical and demographic metadata varied by source and participant and was provided uncurated.

The collaborating institutions used their own protocols to collect whole blood in K2EDTA tubes. For TCRbeta analysis, collaborator samples were shipped as frozen whole blood, as isolated PBMCs, or as DNA extracted from either sample type. Input material: peripheral blood. The sequence derives from a man between 60 and 75 years old with acute or convalescent COVID-19.

The base sequence is TGTGCCAGCAGTGACAGGGGGAGAACCGGGGAGCTGTTTTTT. Its protein product is CASSDRGRTGELFF. The chain employs TRBV2 and TRBJ2-2; a stretch of 7 junction bases matches TRBD1. The CDR3 contains 14 residues, cysteine and phenylalanine counted. The entry retains the CDR3 DNA only, 42 bases that are in frame from base 1. Ends trimmed: V by 3 bases, J by 5 bases; bases unmatched to a gene: 3. Via the germline V gene, CDR1 is SNHLY and CDR2 FYNNEI.